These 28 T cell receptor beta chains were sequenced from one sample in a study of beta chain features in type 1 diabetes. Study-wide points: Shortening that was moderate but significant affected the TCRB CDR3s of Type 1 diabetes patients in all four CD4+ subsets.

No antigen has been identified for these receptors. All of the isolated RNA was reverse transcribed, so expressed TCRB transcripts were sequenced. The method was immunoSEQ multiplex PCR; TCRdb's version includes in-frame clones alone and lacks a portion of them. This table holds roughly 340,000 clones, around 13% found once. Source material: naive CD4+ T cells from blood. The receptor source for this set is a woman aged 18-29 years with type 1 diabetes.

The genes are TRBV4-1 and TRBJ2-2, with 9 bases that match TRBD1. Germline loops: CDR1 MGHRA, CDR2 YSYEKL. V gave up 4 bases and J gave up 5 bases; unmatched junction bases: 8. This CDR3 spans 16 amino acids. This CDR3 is CASSRPGQGYTGELFF. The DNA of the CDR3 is TGCGCCAGCAGCCGCCCTGGACAGGGGTATACCGGGGAGCTGTTTTTT.

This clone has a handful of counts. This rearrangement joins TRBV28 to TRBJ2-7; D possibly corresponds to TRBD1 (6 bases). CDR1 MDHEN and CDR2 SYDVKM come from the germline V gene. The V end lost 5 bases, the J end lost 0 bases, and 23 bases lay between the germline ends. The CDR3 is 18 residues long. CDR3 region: CASSAPRPFRGSSYEQYF. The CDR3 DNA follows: TGTGCCAGCAGTGCCCCGCGACCCTTCAGGGGAAGCTCCTACGAGCAGTACTTC.

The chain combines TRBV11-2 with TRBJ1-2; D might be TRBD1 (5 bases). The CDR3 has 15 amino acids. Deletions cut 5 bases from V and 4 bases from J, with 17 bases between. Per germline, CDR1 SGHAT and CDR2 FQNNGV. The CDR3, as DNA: TGTGCCAGCAGCCCACGACAGTCCATGAGCTATGGCTACACCTTC. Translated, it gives CASSPRQSMSYGYTF.

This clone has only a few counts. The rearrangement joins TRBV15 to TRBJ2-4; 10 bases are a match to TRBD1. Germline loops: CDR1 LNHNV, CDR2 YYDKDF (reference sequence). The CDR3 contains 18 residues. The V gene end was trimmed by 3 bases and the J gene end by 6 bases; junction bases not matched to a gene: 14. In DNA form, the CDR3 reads TGTGCCACCAGCAGGGGGCCCTTCGACAGGGGGCCCGGAAACATTCAGTACTTC. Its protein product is CATSRGPFDRGPGNIQYF. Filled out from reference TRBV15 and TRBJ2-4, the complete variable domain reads DAMVIQNPRYQVTQFGKPVTLSCSQTLNHNVMYWYQQKSSQAPKLLFHYYDKDFNNEADTPDNFQSRRPNTSFCFLDIRSPGLGDTAMYLCATSRGPFDRGPGNIQYFGAGTRLSVL.

CDR3 sequence: CSVDSSDTQYF. CDR3 in DNA: TGCAGCGTTGATAGCTCAGATACGCAGTATTTT. The chain carries TRBV29-1 and TRBJ2-3; unclear D gene. The CDR3 length is 11 residues. Trimming stripped 3 bases from V and 4 bases from J, with 5 bases between. The germline gives CDR1 SQVTM, CDR2 ANQGSEA.

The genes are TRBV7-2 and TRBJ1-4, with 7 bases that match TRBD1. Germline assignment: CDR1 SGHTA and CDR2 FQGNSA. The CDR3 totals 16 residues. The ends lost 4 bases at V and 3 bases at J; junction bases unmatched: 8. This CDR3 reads CASSSRRDSSNEKLFF. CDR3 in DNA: TGTGCCAGCAGCTCGCGGAGGGACAGCTCTAATGAAAAACTGTTTTTT.

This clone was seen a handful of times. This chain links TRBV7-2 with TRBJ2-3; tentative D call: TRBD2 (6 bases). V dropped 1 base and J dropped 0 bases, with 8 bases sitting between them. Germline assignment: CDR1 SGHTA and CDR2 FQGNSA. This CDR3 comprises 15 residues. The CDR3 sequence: CASSLVTRSTDTQYF. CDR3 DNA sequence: TGTGCCAGCAGCTTAGTGACTAGGAGCACAGATACGCAGTATTTT. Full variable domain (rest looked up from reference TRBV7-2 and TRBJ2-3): GAGVSQSPSNKVTEKGKDVELRCDPISGHTALYWYRQSLGQGLEFLIYFQGNSAPDKSGLPSDRFSAERTGGSVSTLTIQRTQQEDSAVYLCASSLVTRSTDTQYFGPGTRLTVL.

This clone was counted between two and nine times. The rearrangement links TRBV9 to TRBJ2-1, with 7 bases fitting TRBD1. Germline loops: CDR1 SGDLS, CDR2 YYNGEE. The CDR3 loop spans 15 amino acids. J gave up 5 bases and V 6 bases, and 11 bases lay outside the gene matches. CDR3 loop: CASTSVGTDNNEQFF. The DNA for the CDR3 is TGTGCCAGCACCTCCGTTGGGACAGACAACAATGAGCAGTTCTTC.

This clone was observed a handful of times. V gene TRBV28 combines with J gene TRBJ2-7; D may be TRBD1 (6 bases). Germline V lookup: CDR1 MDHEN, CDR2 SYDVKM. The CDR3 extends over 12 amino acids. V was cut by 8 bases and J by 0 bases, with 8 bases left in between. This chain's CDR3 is CASEDSSYEQYF. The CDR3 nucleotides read TGTGCCAGCGAGGACAGCTCCTACGAGCAGTACTTC.

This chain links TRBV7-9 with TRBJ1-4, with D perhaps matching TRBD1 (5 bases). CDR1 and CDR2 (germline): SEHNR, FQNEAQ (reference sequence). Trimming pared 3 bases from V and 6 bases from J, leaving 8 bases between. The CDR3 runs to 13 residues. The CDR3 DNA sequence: TGTGCCAGCAGCTTTTGGGGCGATGAAAAACTGTTTTTT. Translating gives CASSFWGDEKLFF.

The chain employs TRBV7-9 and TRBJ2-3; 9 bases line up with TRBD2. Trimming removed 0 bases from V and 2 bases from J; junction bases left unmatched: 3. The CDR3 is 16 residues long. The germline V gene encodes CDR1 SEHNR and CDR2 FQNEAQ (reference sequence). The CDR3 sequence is CASSLAGGRATDTQYF. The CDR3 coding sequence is TGTGCCAGCAGCTTAGCTGGCGGGAGGGCCACAGATACGCAGTATTTT.

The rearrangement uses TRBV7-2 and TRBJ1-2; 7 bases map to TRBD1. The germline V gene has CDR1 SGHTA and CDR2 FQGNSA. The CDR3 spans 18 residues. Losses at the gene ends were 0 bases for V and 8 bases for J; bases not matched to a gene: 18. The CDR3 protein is CASSLAGVLGTEGRGYTF. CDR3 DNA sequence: TGTGCCAGCAGCTTAGCTGGGGTGTTGGGGACAGAGGGGAGAGGCTACACCTTC.

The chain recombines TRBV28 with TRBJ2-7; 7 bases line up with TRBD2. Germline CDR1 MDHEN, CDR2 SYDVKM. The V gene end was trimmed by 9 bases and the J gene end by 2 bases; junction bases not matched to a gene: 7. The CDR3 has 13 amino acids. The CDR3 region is CASAGTTTYEQYF. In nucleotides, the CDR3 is TGTGCCAGTGCCGGGACTACCACCTACGAGCAGTACTTC.

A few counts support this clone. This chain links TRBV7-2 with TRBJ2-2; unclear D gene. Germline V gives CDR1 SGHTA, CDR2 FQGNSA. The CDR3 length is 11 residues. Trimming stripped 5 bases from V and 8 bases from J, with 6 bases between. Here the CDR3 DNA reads TGTGCCAGCAGCCTTTTAGGGGAGCTGTTTTTT. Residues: CASSLLGELFF.

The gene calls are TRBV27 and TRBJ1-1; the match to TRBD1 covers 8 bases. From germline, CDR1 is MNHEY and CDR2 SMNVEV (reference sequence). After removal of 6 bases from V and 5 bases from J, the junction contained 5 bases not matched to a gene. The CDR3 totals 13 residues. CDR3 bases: TGTGCCAGCAGGACAGGGGCACGGACTGAAGCTTTCTTT. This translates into CASRTGARTEAFF.

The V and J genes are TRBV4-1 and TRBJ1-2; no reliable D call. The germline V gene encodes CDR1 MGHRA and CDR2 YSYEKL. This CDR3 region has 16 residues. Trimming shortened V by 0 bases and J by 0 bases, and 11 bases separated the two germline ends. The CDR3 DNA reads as TGCGCCAGCAGCCAAGAAGGCGCGGAGTCTAACTATGGCTACACCTTC. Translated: CASSQEGAESNYGYTF.

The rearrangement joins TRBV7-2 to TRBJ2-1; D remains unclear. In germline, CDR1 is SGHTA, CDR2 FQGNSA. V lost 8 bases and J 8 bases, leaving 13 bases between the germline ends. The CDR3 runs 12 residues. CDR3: CASGRFMDEQFF. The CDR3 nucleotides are TGTGCCAGCGGCAGGTTCATGGATGAGCAGTTCTTC.

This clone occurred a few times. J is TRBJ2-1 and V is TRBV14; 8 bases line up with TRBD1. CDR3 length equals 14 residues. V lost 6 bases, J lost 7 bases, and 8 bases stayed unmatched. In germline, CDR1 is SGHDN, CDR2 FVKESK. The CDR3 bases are TGTGCCAGCAGTCGACAGGGGTTTACAAATGAGCAGTTCTTC. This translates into CASSRQGFTNEQFF.

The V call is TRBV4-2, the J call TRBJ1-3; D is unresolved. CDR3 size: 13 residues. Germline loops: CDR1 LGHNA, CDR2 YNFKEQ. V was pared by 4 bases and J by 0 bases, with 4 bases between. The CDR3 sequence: CASSPLSGNTIYF. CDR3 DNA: TGTGCCAGCAGCCCCCTCTCTGGAAACACCATATATTTT.

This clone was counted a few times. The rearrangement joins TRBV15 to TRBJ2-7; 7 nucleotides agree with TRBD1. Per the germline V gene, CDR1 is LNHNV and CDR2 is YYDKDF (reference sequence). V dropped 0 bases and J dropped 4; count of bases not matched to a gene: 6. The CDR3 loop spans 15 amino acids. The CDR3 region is CATSRESWGQYEQYF. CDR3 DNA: TGTGCCACCAGCAGAGAGAGTTGGGGACAGTACGAGCAGTACTTC.

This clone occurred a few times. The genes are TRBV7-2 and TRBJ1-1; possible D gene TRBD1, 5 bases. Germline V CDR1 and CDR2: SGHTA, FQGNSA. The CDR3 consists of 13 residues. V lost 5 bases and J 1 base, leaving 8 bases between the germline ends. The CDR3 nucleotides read TGTGCCAGCAGCCGGAGGGGGAACACTGAAGCTTTCTTT. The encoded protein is CASSRRGNTEAFF. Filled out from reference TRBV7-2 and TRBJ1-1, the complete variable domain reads GAGVSQSPSNKVTEKGKDVELRCDPISGHTALYWYRQSLGQGLEFLIYFQGNSAPDKSGLPSDRFSAERTGGSVSTLTIQRTQQEDSAVYLCASSRRGNTEAFFGQGTRLTVV.

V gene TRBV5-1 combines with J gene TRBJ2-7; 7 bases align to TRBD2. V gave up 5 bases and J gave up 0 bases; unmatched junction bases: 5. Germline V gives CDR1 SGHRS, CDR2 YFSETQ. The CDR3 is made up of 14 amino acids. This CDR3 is CASRIGGGSYEQYF. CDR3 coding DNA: TGCGCCAGCAGAATTGGCGGGGGCTCCTACGAGCAGTACTTC.

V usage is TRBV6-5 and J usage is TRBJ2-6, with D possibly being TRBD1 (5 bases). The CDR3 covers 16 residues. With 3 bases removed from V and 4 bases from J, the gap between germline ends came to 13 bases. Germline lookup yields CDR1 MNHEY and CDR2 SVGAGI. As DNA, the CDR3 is TGTGCCAGCAGTTATAACAGGATCGCAGGGGCCAACGTCCTGACTTTC. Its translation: CASSYNRIAGANVLTF.

CDR3 region: CASSYGGSGNQPQHF. The CDR3 region has the DNA TGTGCCAGCAGTTATGGGGGCTCGGGCAATCAGCCCCAGCATTTT. This rearrangement joins TRBV6-6 to TRBJ1-5; TRBD1 is a possible D gene (6 bases). Germline CDR1 is MNHNY and CDR2 is SVGAGI (reference sequence). V gave up 3 bases and J gave up 2 bases, with 11 bases separating them. This CDR3 is 15 amino acids long.

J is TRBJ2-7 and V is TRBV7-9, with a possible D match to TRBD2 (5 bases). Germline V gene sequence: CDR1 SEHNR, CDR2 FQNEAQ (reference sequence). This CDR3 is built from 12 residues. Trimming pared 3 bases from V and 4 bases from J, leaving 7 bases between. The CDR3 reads CASSLDLYEQYF. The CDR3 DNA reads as TGTGCCAGCAGCTTGGACTTGTACGAGCAGTACTTC. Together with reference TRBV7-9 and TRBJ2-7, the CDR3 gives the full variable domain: DTGVSQNPRHKITKRGQNVTFRCDPISEHNRLYWYRQTLGQGPEFLTYFQNEAQLEKSRLLSDRFSAERPKGSFSTLEIQRTEQGDSAMYLCASSLDLYEQYFGPGTRLTVT.

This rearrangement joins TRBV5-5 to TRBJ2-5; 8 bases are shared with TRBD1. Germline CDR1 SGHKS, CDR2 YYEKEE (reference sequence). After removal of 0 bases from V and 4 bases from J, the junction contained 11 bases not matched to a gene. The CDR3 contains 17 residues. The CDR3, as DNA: TGTGCCAGCAGCTTGGGTATCGGACAGGGAGTTACAGAGACCCAGTACTTC. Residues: CASSLGIGQGVTETQYF. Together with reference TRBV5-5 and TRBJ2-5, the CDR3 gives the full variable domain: DAGVTQSPTHLIKTRGQQVTLRCSPISGHKSVSWYQQVLGQGPQFIFQYYEKEERGRGNFPDRFSARQFPNYSSELNVNALLLGDSALYLCASSLGIGQGVTETQYFGPGTRLLVL.

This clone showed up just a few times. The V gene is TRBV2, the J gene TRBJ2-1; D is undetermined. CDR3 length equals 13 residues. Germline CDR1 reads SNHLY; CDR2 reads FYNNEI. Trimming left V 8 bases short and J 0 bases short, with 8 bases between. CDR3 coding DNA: TGTGCCAGCGAGGTTAGCTCCTACAATGAGCAGTTCTTC. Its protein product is CASEVSSYNEQFF.

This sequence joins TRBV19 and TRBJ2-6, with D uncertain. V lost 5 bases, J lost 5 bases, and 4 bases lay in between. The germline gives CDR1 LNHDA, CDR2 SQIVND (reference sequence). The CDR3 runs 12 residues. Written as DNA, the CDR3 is TGTGCCAGTAGTCCCAGGGCCAACGTCCTGACTTTC. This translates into CASSPRANVLTF.